This T cell receptor (beta chain) emerged from a study of control samples from healthy donors and cancer patients. The repertoire was sequenced with immunoSEQ multiplex PCR; TCRdb's copy has only in-frame clones and lacks some. Of approximately 100,000 clones in the sample, 84% were seen once. The CDR3 totals 13 residues. What was sequenced was PBMCs. The receptor was isolated from a man aged 70-80 years with lung cancer. The V call is TRBV21-1, the J call TRBJ1-2. TRBV21-1 is a pseudogene segment. CDR3 bases: TGTGCCAGCAAGTGGCGCCTCCCTCATGGCTACACCTTC. Residues: CASKWRLPHGYTF.